The 29 T cell receptor beta chains in this list originate from one sample, sequenced in a study of OX40 agonist ivuxolimab in advanced cancers. Clones were sequenced by immunoSEQ multiplex PCR, and TCRdb holds only the in-frame ones, with some missing. The sample records around 34,000 clones, 79% being singletons. This specimen was CD4+ or CD8+ T cells sorted from blood, taken in a trial of the OX40 agonist ivuxolimab. The receptors were gathered from an adult with an advanced solid tumor such as melanoma, head and neck, liver or kidney cancer.

The chain uses TRBV14 and TRBJ2-1; D may be TRBD1 (5 bases). The germline V and J ends were trimmed by 1 base and 1 base, with 20 bases remaining between them. Germline lookup yields CDR1 SGHDN and CDR2 FVKESK. CDR3 length: 19 residues. The CDR3, as DNA: TGTGCCAGCAGCCAAGGAAGGGGTCATGGGGCGACTTCCTACAATGAGCAGTTCTTC. It codes for CASSQGRGHGATSYNEQFF.

This rearrangement joins TRBV30 to TRBJ1-1; the D gene is possibly TRBD1 (5 bases). Between the trimmed V and J ends, which lost 5 bases and 3 bases, there was a span of 19 bases. The CDR3 consists of 15 residues. CDR1 is GTSNPN and CDR2 is SVGIG in the germline V gene (reference sequence). This CDR3 is CAWAQGLGLDTEAFF. The CDR3 DNA follows: TGTGCCTGGGCCCAGGGATTGGGGTTAGACACTGAAGCTTTCTTT. Full variable domain (outside the CDR3, taken from reference TRBV30 and TRBJ1-1): SQTIHQWPATLVQPVGSPLSLECTVEGTSNPNLYWYRQAAGRGLQLLFYSVGIGQISSEVPQNLSASRPQDRQFILSSKKLLLSDSGFYLCAWAQGLGLDTEAFFGQGTRLTVV.

The chain carries TRBV7-3 and TRBJ2-3; the match to TRBD1 covers 8 bases. Trimming cost V 4 bases and J 1 base; bases outside gene matches: 1. This CDR3 contains 14 residues. Germline-derived CDR1 and CDR2 are SGHTA and FQGTGA. The CDR3 spells CASSWGQGTDTQYF. The CDR3 bases are TGTGCCAGCAGCTGGGGACAGGGCACAGATACGCAGTATTTT.

This rearrangement joins TRBV19 to TRBJ2-7; TRBD1 aligns across 7 bases. The CDR3 totals 14 residues. Germline CDR1 and CDR2: LNHDA and SQIVND (reference sequence). V was pared by 4 bases and J by 0 bases, with 3 bases of the junction left unmatched. CDR3 loop: CASSTPGGSYEQYF. The CDR3 DNA follows: TGTGCCAGTAGTACCCCAGGGGGCTCCTACGAGCAGTACTTC.

The chain employs TRBV19 and TRBJ2-5; 12 nucleotides align to TRBD2. CDR1 and CDR2 from the germline V gene are LNHDA and SQIVND (reference sequence). The CDR3 is 14 amino acids. Germline trimming cut 10 bases from V and 2 bases from J; bases unmatched to any gene: 5. This chain's CDR3 is CATSLAGGQETQYF. The DNA of the CDR3 is TGTGCCACCTCACTAGCGGGGGGACAAGAGACCCAGTACTTC.

This chain joins TRBV16 and TRBJ1-5, with D maybe TRBD1 (5 bases). V lost 3 bases and J lost 5, with 11 bases in between. Germline V gene lookup returns CDR1 KGHSY and CDR2 FQNENV. The CDR3 length is 14 residues. CDR3 coding DNA: TGTGCCAGCAGCCAGCCGGGGCCCTATCAGCCCCAGCATTTT. Translated, it gives CASSQPGPYQPQHF.

This chain uses TRBV9 with TRBJ2-1; 7 nucleotides agree with TRBD1. Losses at the gene ends were 0 bases for V and 9 bases for J; bases not matched to a gene: 6. Germline lookup yields CDR1 SGDLS and CDR2 YYNGEE. This CDR3 region has 14 residues. The CDR3 region has the DNA TGTGCCAGCAGCGTAGATCCGGACAGGAGTGAGCAGTTCTTC. Protein sequence: CASSVDPDRSEQFF. The whole variable domain, filled in from reference TRBV9 and TRBJ2-1, reads DSGVTQTPKHLITATGQRVTLRCSPRSGDLSVYWYQQSLDQGLQFLIQYYNGEERAKGNILERFSAQQFPDLHSELNLSSLELGDSALYFCASSVDPDRSEQFFGPGTRLTVL.

The sample holds one count of this clone. The chain carries TRBV6-1 and TRBJ2-7, with 8 bases aligning to TRBD1. CDR1 and CDR2 (germline): MNHNS, SASEGT. V was pared by 6 bases and J by 2 bases, with 6 bases of the junction left unmatched. This CDR3 spans 14 amino acids. CDR3 coding DNA: TGTGCCAGCAGCAGACAGGGGACAACCTACGAGCAGTACTTC. As protein: CASSRQGTTYEQYF.

The rearrangement joins TRBV6-1 to TRBJ2-4, with D tentatively TRBD1 (6 bases). This CDR3 comprises 14 residues. Between the trimmed V and J ends, which lost 8 bases and 3 bases, there was a span of 14 bases. The V gene's germline CDR1 is MNHNS and CDR2 SASEGT. CDR3 DNA: TGTGCCAGCCGAGCCGGGACATACAAAAACATTCAGTACTTC. Translation: CASRAGTYKNIQYF.

This sequence joins TRBV19 and TRBJ2-5; TRBD1 aligns across 9 bases. The CDR3 spans 15 residues. J lost 5 bases, V lost 2 bases, and 6 bases had no gene match. Looked up from germline, CDR1 is LNHDA and CDR2 is SQIVND (reference sequence). The CDR3 loop is CASSIPGQGGETQYF. The CDR3 region has the DNA TGTGCCAGTAGTATACCGGGACAGGGCGGGGAGACCCAGTACTTC.

The chain combines TRBV6-5 with TRBJ1-1; unclear D gene. The CDR3 spans 13 residues. V was shortened by 6 bases and J by 5 bases, with 13 bases between the two germline ends. Germline CDR1 MNHEY, CDR2 SVGAGI. The CDR3 bases are TGTGCCAGCAGCCCTCAAAGAGTAACTGAAGCTTTCTTT. This encodes CASSPQRVTEAFF.

J is TRBJ2-7 and V is TRBV18; unclear D gene. The CDR3 loop spans 11 amino acids. Deletions cut 3 bases from V and 7 bases from J, with 7 bases between. CDR1 is KGHSH, CDR2 LQKENI, per germline. The CDR3 nucleotides are TGTGCCAGCTCACCGGCGGAGGAGCAGTACTTC. Translated: CASSPAEEQYF.

The DNA of the CDR3 is TGTGCCAGCTCACCACCATGGGCGACCGGGGAGCTGTTTTTT. It translates to CASSPPWATGELFF. The chain combines TRBV18 with TRBJ2-2; no clear D gene. V lost 0 bases, J lost 5 bases, and 7 bases lay in between. CDR1 is KGHSH and CDR2 is LQKENI in the germline V gene. The CDR3 has 14 residues.

The chain couples TRBV5-1 to TRBJ2-3, with D uncertain. The V end was cut by 5 bases, the J end by 2 bases, with 15 bases between. Germline loops: CDR1 SGHRS, CDR2 YFSETQ. CDR3 size: 15 residues. The CDR3 loop reads CASRATSTHTDTQYF. The CDR3 DNA reads as TGCGCCAGCAGGGCTACCTCGACCCACACAGATACGCAGTATTTT.

The chain couples TRBV28 to TRBJ1-2; D gene uncertain. V lost 2 bases and J 8 bases, leaving 24 bases between the germline ends. CDR1 is MDHEN and CDR2 is SYDVKM in the germline V gene. The CDR3 is made up of 17 amino acids. The DNA for the CDR3 is TGTGCCAGCAGTTTAAAAGCTGGCTACCGATTATTGGAAGGCTACACCTTC. Amino acid sequence: CASSLKAGYRLLEGYTF.

This clone came up a few times. The chain recombines TRBV29-1 with TRBJ2-7; 10 bases match TRBD1. Trimming at V came to 2 bases and at J to 1 base, leaving 5 bases not matched to a gene. The germline V gene encodes CDR1 SQVTM and CDR2 ANQGSEA. The CDR3 runs 15 residues. As DNA, the CDR3 is TGCAGCGTTGAATTTCCGGGACAGGGGTCCTACGAGCAGTACTTC. Amino acids: CSVEFPGQGSYEQYF.

The rearrangement uses TRBV18 and TRBJ1-5, with TRBD1 as a possible D gene (5 bases). Germline V gene data show CDR1 as KGHSH and CDR2 as LQKENI. CDR3 length: 13 residues. Trimming shortened V by 3 bases and J by 4 bases, and 7 bases separated the two germline ends. CDR3 coding DNA: TGTGCCAGCTCACCGGGGGTAAATCAGCCCCAGCATTTT. Amino acid sequence: CASSPGVNQPQHF.

In its sample, this clone is medium-sized. The V gene is TRBV30, the J gene TRBJ2-7, with D hard to call. The V end was cut by 4 bases, the J end by 3 bases, with 7 bases between. CDR1 and CDR2 (germline): GTSNPN, SVGIG (reference sequence). The CDR3 consists of 11 residues. CDR3 sequence: CAWIRDYEQYF. CDR3 DNA sequence: TGTGCCTGGATTAGGGACTACGAGCAGTACTTC.

V is TRBV2 and J is TRBJ1-2; no clear D gene. The germline CDR1 and CDR2 sequences are SNHLY and FYNNEI. Trimming cost V 4 bases and J 2 bases, with 8 bases left between them. The CDR3 is 13 residues long. Here the CDR3 DNA reads TGTGCCAGCAGTGGTGGGCGCAACTATGGCTACACCTTC. Its protein product is CASSGGRNYGYTF. The whole variable domain, remainder taken from reference TRBV2 and TRBJ1-2, is EPEVTQTPSHQVTQMGQEVILRCVPISNHLYFYWYRQILGQKVEFLVSFYNNEISEKSEIFDDQFSVERPDGSNFTLKIRSTKLEDSAMYFCASSGGRNYGYTFGSGTRLTVV.

The chain joins TRBV6-1 to TRBJ1-1; 7 nucleotides agree with TRBD1. The germline V gene has CDR1 MNHNS and CDR2 SASEGT. Unmatched junction bases numbered 6, after V lost 7 bases and J lost 1 base. The CDR3 has 14 amino acids. CDR3 in DNA: TGTGCCAGCACCCCTAGGACAGGGAACACTGAAGCTTTCTTT. This encodes CASTPRTGNTEAFF.

In this sample, this clone turned up once. The rearrangement uses TRBV7-2 and TRBJ2-1; the match to TRBD2 covers 9 bases. V gave up 0 bases and J gave up 10 bases; unmatched junction bases: 7. The CDR3 runs 15 residues. Germline V gives CDR1 SGHTA, CDR2 FQGNSA. CDR3: CASSLAAGGRYEQFF. In nucleotides, the CDR3 is TGTGCCAGCAGCTTAGCGGCGGGGGGGCGATACGAGCAGTTCTTC.

The chain links TRBV25-1 to TRBJ1-2, with D unclear. V lost 2 bases and J 6 bases, leaving 13 bases between the germline ends. Germline assignment: CDR1 MGHDK and CDR2 SYGVNS. The CDR3 is 14 amino acids. The CDR3 loop is CASSEAARKDGYTF. The CDR3 DNA is TGTGCCAGCAGTGAAGCGGCCAGAAAAGATGGCTACACCTTC.

This clone was observed once. The chain employs TRBV18 and TRBJ2-7; D remains unclear. Per the germline V gene, CDR1 is KGHSH and CDR2 is LQKENI. V lost 3 bases, J lost 0 bases, and 12 bases lay in between. The CDR3 length is 15 residues. CDR3 DNA: TGTGCCAGCTCACCGGCACAGACTCACTCCTACGAGCAGTACTTC. It yields the protein CASSPAQTHSYEQYF.

This clone was found once. This chain links TRBV5-6 with TRBJ1-5, with TRBD1 as a possible D gene (5 bases). The CDR3 has 13 residues. CDR1 and CDR2 (germline): SGHDT, YYEEEE. V shed 3 bases and J shed 10 bases, with 14 bases lying between them. CDR3 in amino acids: CASSSAGLEPQHF. The CDR3 nucleotides read TGTGCCAGCAGCTCGGCAGGGCTTGAACCCCAGCATTTT. The full variable domain, completed using reference TRBV5-6 and TRBJ1-5, is DAGVTQSPTHLIKTRGQQVTLRCSPKSGHDTVSWYQQALGQGPQFIFQYYEEEERQRGNFPDRFSGHQFPNYSSELNVNALLLGDSALYLCASSSAGLEPQHFGDGTRLSIL.

This clone came up a few times. This chain links TRBV2 with TRBJ2-7; D unclear. There are 17 residues in the CDR3. Looked up from germline, CDR1 is SNHLY and CDR2 is FYNNEI. Trimming cost V 4 bases and J 6 bases, with 25 bases left between them. This CDR3 is CASSAQSWQFGRSEQYF. The CDR3 nucleotides read TGTGCCAGCAGTGCGCAATCCTGGCAGTTCGGCAGGAGCGAGCAGTACTTC.

This sequence joins TRBV5-7 and TRBJ1-2, with a possible D match to TRBD1 (5 bases). TRBV5-7 is given ORF status, its function remaining uncertain. The germline V and J ends were trimmed by 3 bases and 6 bases, with 21 bases remaining between them. The CDR3 consists of 16 residues. The CDR3 DNA follows: TGTGCCAGCAGCTCCCGGGGCACCACCCTAGCAGATGGCTACACCTTC. Amino acid sequence: CASSSRGTTLADGYTF.

This chain joins TRBV11-2 and TRBJ1-1, with 7 bases lining up with TRBD1. V lost 5 bases, J lost 3 bases, and 3 bases stayed unmatched. This CDR3 has 13 amino acids. Germline V CDR1 and CDR2: SGHAT, FQNNGV. CDR3 protein: CASSQQGYTEAFF. CDR3 DNA: TGTGCCAGCAGCCAACAGGGGTACACTGAAGCTTTCTTT.

J is TRBJ2-7 and V is TRBV5-5, with TRBD2 matching 9 bases. J lost 4 bases, V lost 4 bases, and 12 bases had no gene match. The CDR3 runs 16 residues. The germline V gene has CDR1 SGHKS and CDR2 YYEKEE (reference sequence). The CDR3 protein is CASSPVLAGPLYEQYF. CDR3 nucleotides: TGTGCCAGCAGCCCGGTTCTAGCGGGGCCCCTTTACGAGCAGTACTTC.

The chain joins TRBV28 to TRBJ2-2; no reliable D call. V lost 3 bases to trimming and J lost 7 bases, with 3 bases between them. This CDR3 is 11 amino acids long. Germline V CDR1 and CDR2: MDHEN, SYDVKM. The CDR3 spells CASSFVGELFF. The CDR3 region has the DNA TGTGCCAGCAGTTTCGTCGGGGAGCTGTTTTTT. The full variable domain, completed using reference TRBV28 and TRBJ2-2, is DVKVTQSSRYLVKRTGEKVFLECVQDMDHENMFWYRQDPGLGLRLIYFSYDVKMKEKGDIPEGYSVSREKKERFSLILESASTNQTSMYLCASSFVGELFFGEGSRLTVL.